This TCR beta chain was profiled in a study of spatial heterogeneity in lung cancer. At the level of the study: Detected beta-chain sequences consistently exceeded alpha-chain sequences.

This clonotype has a handful of counts. The antigen is undetermined. Study-level findings and limits: Resection saw ubiquitous expanded tumor TCRs appear in blood more than follow-up did.

Trimming shortened V by 7 bases and J by 6 bases, and 16 bases separated the two germline ends. The V gene's germline CDR1 is MNHEY and CDR2 SVGAGI. This CDR3 contains 15 residues. In the library, each TCR cDNA molecule bore its own unique molecular identifier. TCRdb fed the 5' RACE reads into MiXCR, producing one record per CDR3 protein. Seen here are approximately 81,000 distinct CDR3 sequences, around an eighth observed once, and the top ten hold 4.6%. Time point described: sample taken at primary tumor resection. The authors sequenced whole RNA from tumor, nontumor lung or frozen PBMC without sorting. Donation came from 70 or so patients with untreated early-stage non-small cell lung cancer.

The V and J genes are TRBV6-5 and TRBJ1-6; possible D gene TRBD1, 5 bases. The TCR sequence derives from a male donor with early-stage non-small cell lung cancer. Source: PBMCs, taken at surgery. The CDR3 here is CASTYHRGANSPLHF. CDR3 nucleotides: TGTGCCAGCACCTACCACCGAGGGGCTAATTCACCCCTCCACTTT.